This record concerns one TCR beta chain sequence. What it binds is unknown. The length of the CDR3 is 16 residues. The V and J ends lost 5 bases and 0 bases, in that order; junction bases with no gene match: 8. Germline V CDR1 and CDR2: MNHEY, SMNVEV (reference sequence). The data were obtained in a study of monozygotic twins with cystic fibrosis. Study results and limitations: In 13 of 16 pairs, V gene usage was closest to the co-twin's. Median Simpson clonality of roughly 0.01 suggested naive T cells predominated.

Only in-frame clones appear in the TCRdb table, and some are missing; sequencing was by immunoSEQ multiplex PCR. Among around 25,000 clones listed, 91% were seen once. Material: blood. The chain links TRBV27 to TRBJ1-2, with 8 bases aligning to TRBD1. This receptor was identified in a girl aged 2 to 10 with cystic fibrosis. The CDR3 is CASSPMGQVPNYGYTF. The CDR3 nucleotides are TGTGCCAGCAGTCCCATGGGACAGGTCCCTAACTATGGCTACACCTTC.